Listed below are T cell receptor beta chains from one sample, sequenced in a study of OX40 agonist ivuxolimab in advanced cancers. Clones were sequenced by immunoSEQ multiplex PCR, and TCRdb holds only the in-frame ones, with some missing. The table has 95,000 to 150,000 clones, around 93% seen once. Sequencing was performed on CD4+ or CD8+ T cells sorted from blood, taken in a trial of the OX40 agonist ivuxolimab. The receptor source for this set is an adult with an advanced solid tumor such as melanoma, head and neck, liver or kidney cancer. Both conserved end residues are part of each CDR3. D genes are given only for firm matches. Rows give clone size only sometimes, using once, few, many, or a class for an expanded clone.

CDR3aa: CASRTGGVQETQYF
CDR3nt: TGTGCCAGCCGGACAGGGGGTGTTCAAGAGACCCAGTACTTC
abundance: .
v_gene: TRBV10-3
j_gene: TRBJ2-5
d_gene: TRBD1

CDR3aa: CASSGTSGRASYNEQFF
CDR3nt: TGTGCCAGCAGCGGGACTAGCGGGAGGGCCTCCTACAATGAGCAGTTCTTC
abundance: .
v_gene: TRBV7-9
j_gene: TRBJ2-1
d_gene: TRBD2

CDR3aa: CASSQGPALYGYTF
CDR3nt: TGTGCCAGCAGCCAAGGCCCTGCACTCTATGGCTACACCTTC
abundance: .
v_gene: TRBV14
j_gene: TRBJ1-2
d_gene: .

CDR3aa: CSSSGSHTDTQYF
CDR3nt: .
abundance: once
v_gene: TRBV29-1
j_gene: TRBJ2-3
d_gene: .

CDR3aa: CAISGRLSYEQYF
CDR3nt: TGTGCCATCAGTGGTAGGCTCTCCTACGAGCAGTACTTC
abundance: .
v_gene: TRBV10-3
j_gene: TRBJ2-7
d_gene: .

CDR3aa: CASSYARRGTDGYTF
CDR3nt: TGTGCCAGCAGTTACGCTCGTAGAGGGACAGATGGCTACACCTTC
abundance: .
v_gene: TRBV6-6
j_gene: TRBJ1-2
d_gene: TRBD1

CDR3aa: CASSQEYSLYSPNEKLFF
CDR3nt: TGCGCCAGCAGCCAAGAGTACAGTCTCTACTCGCCTAATGAAAAACTGTTTTTT
abundance: .
v_gene: TRBV4-3
j_gene: TRBJ1-4
d_gene: .

CDR3aa: CASRDNPNTGELFF
CDR3nt: TGTGCCAGCAGAGACAACCCGAACACCGGGGAGCTGTTTTTT
abundance: .
v_gene: TRBV2
j_gene: TRBJ2-2
d_gene: .

CDR3aa: CASSFNLRATEALF
CDR3nt: TGCGCCAGCAGCTTCAACCTAAGGGCCACTGAAGCTCTCTTT
abundance: .
v_gene: TRBV5-1
j_gene: TRBJ1-1
d_gene: .

CDR3aa: CASSLVVGTDTQYF
CDR3nt: TGCGCCAGCAGCTTGGTTGTGGGCACAGATACGCAGTATTTT
abundance: .
v_gene: TRBV5-1
j_gene: TRBJ2-3
d_gene: .

CDR3aa: CATLAGQFNYGYTF
CDR3nt: TGTGCCACCCTCGCCGGACAGTTTAACTATGGCTACACCTTC
abundance: once
v_gene: TRBV28
j_gene: TRBJ1-2
d_gene: .

CDR3aa: CASRASGSYEQYF
CDR3nt: TGTGCCAGCAGGGCTAGCGGGAGCTACGAGCAGTACTTC
abundance: .
v_gene: TRBV27
j_gene: TRBJ2-7
d_gene: TRBD2

CDR3aa: CASSVESSNYGYTF
CDR3nt: TGTGCCAGCAGTGTTGAGAGTTCTAACTATGGCTACACCTTC
abundance: .
v_gene: TRBV2
j_gene: TRBJ1-2
d_gene: .